This T cell receptor beta chain was sequenced in a study of blood T cell repertoires in COVID-19. Cohort allocation depended upon clinical history that participants reported. Germline lookup yields CDR1 LNHDA and CDR2 SQIVND (reference sequence). The CDR3 loop spans 14 amino acids. Trimming took 3 bases from V and 8 from J; bases not matched to a gene: 8. As handled by the study authors: Reference gene primer amplification gave nucleated cell count estimates. Measured with immunoSEQ multiplex PCR; TCRdb has only the in-frame clones, and not every one. For V, J and clone size, that table is used; D and trimming come from the DNA. The sample records 470,000 or so clones, nearly 90% being singletons.

The genes are TRBV19 and TRBJ1-2, with TRBD1 matching over 8 bases. What was sequenced was PBMCs or T cells enriched from blood (not recorded which). This receptor was obtained from a woman aged 18-29 years with acute COVID-19. CDR3: CASSMVDREGGYTF. The CDR3 region has the DNA TGTGCCAGTAGTATGGTGGACAGGGAGGGAGGCTACACCTTC. The variable domain in full, with the rest retrieved from reference TRBV19 and TRBJ1-2, is DGGITQSPKYLFRKEGQNVTLSCEQNLNHDAMYWYRQDPGQGLRLIYYSQIVNDFQKGDIAEGYSVSREKKESFPLTVTSAQKNPTAFYLCASSMVDREGGYTFGSGTRLTVV.